This T cell receptor (beta chain) was sequenced for a study of blood T cell repertoires in COVID-19. Study summary: Acute and convalescent COVID-19 samples came from the United States, Italy and Spain. PBMCs, B-cell-depleted T cells, or T cells provided the cDNA or gDNA that made up the material.

In the authors' methods: Researchers report that nucleated cell counts were estimated from reference gene primer amplification. The assay was immunoSEQ multiplex PCR, and TCRdb's table has in-frame clones only and misses some. For V, J and clone size, that table is used; D and trimming come from the DNA. The sample holds approximately 350,000 clones, about nine tenths seen once. The CDR3 covers 14 residues. The germline V gene encodes CDR1 PRHDT and CDR2 FYEKMQ (reference sequence). V dropped 5 bases and J dropped 5; count of bases not matched to a gene: 6. Patients from Seattle were sampled longitudinally, starting during active infection.

The chain carries TRBV13 and TRBJ2-1, with 7 nucleotides matching TRBD1. This TCR was sampled from a woman between 65 and 79 years old with COVID-19, enrolled during active disease. Sequencing was carried out using peripheral blood. The CDR3 nucleotides read TGTGCCAGCAGCCCGACAGGGTTCGACAATGAGCAGTTCTTC. Translated, it gives CASSPTGFDNEQFF.